The present TCR beta chain was sequenced within a study of T cells in Graves' hyperthyroidism and ophthalmopathy. Across the study: Before treatment of any kind, peripheral blood was taken at initial diagnosis. Study observations and caveats: Model output signaled ophthalmopathy a median about 6.3 months ahead of onset.

This clonotype was picked up a small number of times. Its antigen is still unknown. Using RNA transcripts as the source, TCR beta CDR3 regions were amplified. RT-PCR in the first round (using the HTBI primer set) targeted the TCR CDR3. TCRdb recomputed calls from the multiplex PCR reads with MiXCR, one row per CDR3 protein. This repertoire shows around 450,000 distinct CDR3 sequences, around 15% found once; its top ten account for approximately 5.8%. Germline values: CDR1 SQVTM, CDR2 ANQGSEA. Trimming removed 6 bases from V and 4 bases from J; junction bases left unmatched: 4. This CDR3 comprises 13 residues.

The V gene is TRBV29-1, the J gene TRBJ2-5; 11 positions match TRBD2. Sequencing was carried out using blood. The sequence came from a woman aged 18-29 years with Graves' hyperthyroidism. The CDR3 here is CSVIGTSGETQYF. The CDR3 DNA sequence: TGCAGCGTCATCGGGACTAGCGGAGAGACCCAGTACTTC.